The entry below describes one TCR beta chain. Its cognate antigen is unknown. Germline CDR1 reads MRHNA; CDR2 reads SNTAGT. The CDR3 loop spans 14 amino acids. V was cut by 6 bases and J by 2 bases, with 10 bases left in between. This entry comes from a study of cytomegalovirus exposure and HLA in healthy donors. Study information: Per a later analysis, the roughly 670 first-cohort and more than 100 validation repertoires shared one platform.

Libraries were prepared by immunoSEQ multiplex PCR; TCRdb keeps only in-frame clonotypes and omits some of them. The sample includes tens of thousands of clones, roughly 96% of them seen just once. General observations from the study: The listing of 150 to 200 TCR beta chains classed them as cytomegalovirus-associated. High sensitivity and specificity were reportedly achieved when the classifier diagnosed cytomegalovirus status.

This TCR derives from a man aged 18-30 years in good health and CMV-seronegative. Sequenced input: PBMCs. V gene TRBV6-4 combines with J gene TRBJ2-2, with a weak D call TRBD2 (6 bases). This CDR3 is CASSPGTNTGELFF. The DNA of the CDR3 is TGTGCCAGCAGCCCCGGGACTAACACCGGGGAGCTGTTTTTT.